This record covers a single T cell receptor beta chain. This specimen comes from a study of blood T cell repertoires in COVID-19. Looked up from germline, CDR1 is LNHDA and CDR2 is SQIVND (reference sequence). V lost 1 base, J lost 5 bases, and 11 bases lay in between. The CDR3 consists of 14 residues. Some clones are missing from TCRdb's copy, which holds only in-frame ones; the method was immunoSEQ multiplex PCR. The sample holds a few hundred thousand clones, roughly 84% seen once. The clonotype comes from a woman aged 40 to 50 who had recovered from COVID-19. Sequenced sample: PBMCs or T cells enriched from blood (not recorded which). The chain links TRBV19 to TRBJ1-2; no firm D call. Here the CDR3 reads CASSIGEAKYGYTF. The CDR3, as DNA: TGTGCCAGTAGTATAGGGGAGGCGAAGTATGGCTACACCTTC.